This T cell receptor (beta chain) comes out of a study of technical replicates of blood from several donors. Profiled with immunoSEQ multiplex PCR; TCRdb holds only in-frame clones, not every one. The data show about 74,000 clones, around 95% seen once. Sample: T cells isolated from PBMCs. The TCR originated in a human donor in good health.

The CDR3 bases are TGTGCCTGGAGTGCCCTCTTGAACCTCGAGGCTCCCGAGATAAGCACAGATACGCAGTATTTT. It codes for CAWSALLNLEAPEISTDTQYF. The chain joins TRBV30 to TRBJ2-3; D uncertain. Germline CDR1 and CDR2: GTSNPN and SVGIG (reference sequence). V was clipped by 1 base and J by 0 bases, with 29 bases between them. The CDR3 covers 21 residues.